The T cell receptor (beta chain) described here comes from a study of identical twins (dated by TCRdb to the mid-2010s). In the study overall: TCR alpha and beta repertoires from monozygotic twins, unrelated adults of various ages and cord blood were deep-sequenced to test whether fetal clonotypes persist. To rule out contamination, replicate twin experiments were performed at different times with different library preparation protocols. What the study reported, not specific to this receptor: Abundant cord blood beta clonotypes carried fewer insertions; young adult naive repertoires showed a weaker similar trend, while memory repertoires showed none. Conclusions relied on cross-sectional statistical analysis, since the same donors could not be followed over many years. Recombination models systematically underestimated out-of-frame TCR alpha sharing in monozygotic twins but agreed with sharing between unrelated individuals. Zero-insertion analyses could be partly confounded by invariant T cells such as MAIT and iNKT, although diverse VJ usage argued against such confounding for most clonotypes. Excess twin sharing in beta out-of-frame sequences was weaker because fewer shared sequences lowered the signal-to-noise ratio. Out-of-frame TCR alpha sequences shared between twins showed an excess of low generation-probability sequences compared with coincidental sharing between unrelated individuals.

CDR1 and CDR2 (LGHDT, YNNKEL) derive from the germline V gene (reference sequence). Its CDR3 holds 16 amino acids, cysteine through phenylalanine. The CDR3 DNA has 48 bases and is translated from base 1. Ends trimmed: V by 1 base, J by 0 bases; bases unmatched to a gene: 3. This clonotype was picked up many times. What this receptor recognizes is not known. No much larger clone is present one base from it, and per-base qualities are unavailable. Library method: 5' RACE. Sequencing was performed on an Illumina HiSeq 2000. Template switching added a universal primer binding site, and the final cDNA carried a unique molecular identifier that allowed TCR cDNA molecules to be counted accurately. Specific primers in the conserved constant-segment region were used to synthesize first-strand cDNA for TCR alpha and beta chains. Each cDNA library was double barcoded, with a SMART-Mk sample barcode plus Illumina barcodes, to control for contamination. TruSeq adapter sequences along with Illumina sample barcodes were introduced in two successive PCR steps. The Illumina HiSeq platform was used with custom primers to sequence TCR alpha and beta cDNA libraries. Under the source paper's analysis protocol: MiGEC processed the raw reads to extract unique molecular identifiers, while MiXCR was used to determine the CDR3 positions. For each individual, recombination models were inferred using an EM algorithm with the repgenHMM and IGoR tools. The tcR package in R was used for shared clonotype analysis, with sharing normalized by the product of cloneset sizes. Out-of-frame nonproductive sequences were analyzed to study raw recombination free of thymic and clonal selection effects. TCRdb reworked the public reads: Q25 trimming with fastp, MiXCR clone assembly, productive beta chains retained. A single entry per CDR3 protein holds the most common genes and DNA from its merged rows. TCRdb assigned the V and J calls; the authors' analysis was not used. Counted in this sample were about 530,000 distinct CDR3 sequences; 13% to 15% of them appeared once. Clones ranked in the top ten supply nearly 0.45% of the sample.

Only healthy Caucasian donors were included. Three pairs of female monozygotic twins, all aged about 18 to 30 years, made up the twin cohort. Positive isolation kits from Invitrogen were used to isolate CD4+ and CD8+ T cell populations. The data also belong to a second study, concerning yellow fever vaccine responses in identical twins. As noted in the second study: The authors reported that the T cell response to vaccination in identical twins appeared partly convergent and partly personalized. In the study, vaccine-responding T cell clones were precisely tracked in identical twins.

The TCR sequence derives from a young woman in good health. Sample: CD4+ T cells sorted from blood. The sequence is built from TRBV3-1 and TRBJ2-3, with TRBD2 identical over 8 junction bases. The CDR3 protein is CASSQVAGRSTDTQYF. The sequenced DNA: TGTGCCAGCAGCCAAGTAGCGGGGCGAAGCACAGATACGCAGTATTTT.